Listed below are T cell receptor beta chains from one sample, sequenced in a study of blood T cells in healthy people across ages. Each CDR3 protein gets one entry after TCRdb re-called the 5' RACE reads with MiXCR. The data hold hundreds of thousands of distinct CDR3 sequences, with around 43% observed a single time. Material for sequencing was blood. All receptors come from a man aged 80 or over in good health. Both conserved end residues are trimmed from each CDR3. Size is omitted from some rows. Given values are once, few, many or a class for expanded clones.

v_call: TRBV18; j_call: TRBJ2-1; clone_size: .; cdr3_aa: ASSPGGRAEQF
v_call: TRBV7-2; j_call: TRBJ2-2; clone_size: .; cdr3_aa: ASAPQSGQNTGELF
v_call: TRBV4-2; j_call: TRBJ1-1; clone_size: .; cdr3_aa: ASSQDWGSNTEAF
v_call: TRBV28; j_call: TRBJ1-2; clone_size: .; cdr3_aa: ASSFATGGHYGYT
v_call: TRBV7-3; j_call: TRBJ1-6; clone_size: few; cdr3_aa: ASSFDSSYNSPLH
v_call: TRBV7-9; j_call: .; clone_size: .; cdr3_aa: ASSPRQDNIDCEQY
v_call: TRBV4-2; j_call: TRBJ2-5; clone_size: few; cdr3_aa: ASSQAQRRGLQETQY
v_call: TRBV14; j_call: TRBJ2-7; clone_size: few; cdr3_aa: ASSILGQGSYEQY
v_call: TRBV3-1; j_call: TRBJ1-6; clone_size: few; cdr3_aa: ASSLISSDSPLH
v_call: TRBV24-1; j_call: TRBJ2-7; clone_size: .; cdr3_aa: ATSDPGTKEQY
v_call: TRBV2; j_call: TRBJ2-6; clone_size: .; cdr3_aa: ASILVLSGANVLT
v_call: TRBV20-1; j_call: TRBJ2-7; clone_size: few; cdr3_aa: SAPKTGGYEQY
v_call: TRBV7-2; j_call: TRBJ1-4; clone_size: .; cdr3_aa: ASSNRATNEKLF
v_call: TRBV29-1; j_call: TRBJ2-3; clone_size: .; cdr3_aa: SALTSGGLYTQY
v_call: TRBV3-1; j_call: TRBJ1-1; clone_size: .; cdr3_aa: ASSHHGLTGVNTEAF
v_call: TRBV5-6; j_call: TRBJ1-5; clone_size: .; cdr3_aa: ASSDYRGGNQPQH
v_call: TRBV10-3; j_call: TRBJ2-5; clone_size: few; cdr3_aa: AISLEQETQY
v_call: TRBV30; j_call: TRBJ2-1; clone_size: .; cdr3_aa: AWSVGYQASYNEQF
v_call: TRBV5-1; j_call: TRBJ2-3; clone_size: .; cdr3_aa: ATKQEAESDTQY
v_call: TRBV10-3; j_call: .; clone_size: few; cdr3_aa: AIEAFRGSSNEQY
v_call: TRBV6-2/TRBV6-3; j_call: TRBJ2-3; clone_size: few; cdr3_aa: ASSWGGSPSTDTQY